This T cell receptor beta chain was sequenced in a study of blood T cell repertoires in COVID-19. Study in general: Sources were T cells, B-cell-depleted T cells, or PBMCs; the material itself was cDNA or gDNA.

Some clones are missing from TCRdb's copy, which holds only in-frame ones; the method was immunoSEQ multiplex PCR. The table has 150,000 to 200,000 clones, around 84% seen once. This clone was seen a single time. The sequence came from an elderly woman with acute or convalescent COVID-19. Sequencing was done on a sample of peripheral blood.

Here the CDR3 DNA reads TGTGCCAGCAGTTCGGGACAGGGGAACACTGAAGCTTTCTTT. This translates into CASSSGQGNTEAFF. The rearrangement uses TRBV2 and TRBJ1-1; 9 bases fit TRBD1. V lost 5 bases and J lost 1; bases outside the gene matches: 2. The CDR3 runs 14 residues. The germline V gene encodes CDR1 SNHLY and CDR2 FYNNEI.